This T cell receptor (beta chain) is from a study of identical twins (dated by TCRdb to 2016 to 2017). At the level of the whole study: To test whether fetal clonotypes persist, this study deep-sequenced TCR alpha and beta repertoires from monozygotic twins, from unrelated adults of various ages, and from cord blood. To rule out contamination, the twin experiments were replicated at different times with different library preparation protocols.

CDR1 and CDR2 are read off the germline V gene as SGHRS and YFSETQ. V lost 0 bases and J lost 4 bases, and the count of bases not matched to a germline gene is 10. Counted from cysteine to phenylalanine, this CDR3 has 17 amino acids. The retained sequence is limited to the CDR3, 51 bases, with the frame set at the first base. Only healthy Caucasian donors were included. Three pairs of female monozygotic twins, all aged roughly 18 to 29 years, were included in the twin cohort. CD4+ and CD8+ T cell populations were isolated with positive isolation kits from Invitrogen. Receptors were amplified or captured by 5' RACE. Sequencing instrument: Illumina HiSeq 2000. A universal primer binding site was added through template switching, and the final cDNA carried a unique molecular identifier so that TCR cDNA molecules could be counted accurately. First-strand cDNA for TCR alpha and beta chains was synthesized from specific primers in the conserved constant-segment region. To control for contamination, every cDNA library was double barcoded, receiving both a SMART-Mk sample barcode and Illumina barcodes. Two successive PCR steps introduced TruSeq adapter sequences along with Illumina sample barcodes. Sequencing of the TCR alpha and beta cDNA libraries was done on the Illumina HiSeq platform using custom primers. The authors' pipeline ran thus. MiGEC processed the raw reads to extract unique molecular identifiers, while MiXCR was used to determine the CDR3 positions. For each individual, recombination models were inferred using an EM algorithm with the repgenHMM and IGoR tools. The analysis of shared clonotypes was done with the tcR package in R, with sharing normalized by the product of cloneset sizes. To study raw recombination free of thymic and clonal selection effects, out-of-frame nonproductive sequences were analyzed. TCRdb cleaned the public reads at Q25 with fastp, built clones with MiXCR and kept in-frame beta chains. Entries are consolidated by CDR3 protein sequence, retaining the most common genes and DNA. The V and J calls and clone size are TCRdb's, not the authors'. The sample includes fewer than 550,000 distinct CDR3 sequences, with roughly an eighth observed a single time. Approximately 1% of the sample is in the top ten clones.

This clonotype was seen many times. The clone's antigen remains unknown. Base qualities are not at hand, and no much larger clone is one base apart. Overall study outcomes, separate from this receptor: Compared with coincidental sharing between unrelated individuals, out-of-frame TCR alpha sequences shared between twins showed an excess of sequences with low generation probability. Fewer insertions were carried by abundant cord blood beta clonotypes, a similar but weaker trend appeared in young adult naive repertoires, and no such trend appeared in memory repertoires. In monozygotic twins, out-of-frame TCR alpha sharing was systematically underestimated by recombination models, although the models agreed with sharing between unrelated individuals. Invariant T cells such as MAIT and iNKT could partly confound zero-insertion analyses, although diverse VJ usage argued against such confounding for most clonotypes. Because the same donors could not be followed over many years, conclusions were based on cross-sectional statistical analysis. In beta out-of-frame sequences, excess twin sharing was weaker, because having fewer shared sequences lowered the signal-to-noise ratio.

This same sample was also part of a study on yellow fever vaccine responses in identical twins. As noted in the second study: The authors reported that the T cell response to vaccination in identical twins appeared partly convergent and partly personalized. Focusing on identical twins, the study followed the T cell clones that responded to the vaccine, and did so with precision.

This sequence uses TRBV5-1 and TRBJ2-5; 9 bases in the middle match TRBD2. The TCR originated in a woman between 18 and 29 years old in good health. Sequencing was performed on CD4+ T cells sorted from blood. In nucleotide form, the sequence is TGCGCCAGCAGCTTGGGCCTAGCGGGAACGCTCTCAGAGACCCAGTACTTC. This translates into CASSLGLAGTLSETQYF.